These 9 T cell receptor beta chains originate from one sample sequenced in a study of response to subunit inactivated influenza vaccine. In TCRdb, the RT-PCR reads were re-called with MiXCR into one record per CDR3 protein. This table has roughly 700,000 distinct CDR3 sequences, around 13% appearing once. The specimen comprised PBMCs from blood, sampled roughly 2 weeks before vaccination. The receptor source for this set is a man aged 45 to 65 who received an inactivated influenza vaccine.

This sequence joins TRBV3-1 and TRBJ2-7; weak D call: TRBD2 (5 bases). The CDR3 spans 15 residues. The V gene's germline CDR1 is LGHDT and CDR2 YNNKEL (reference sequence). Trimming pared 1 base from V and 2 bases from J, leaving 12 bases between. For the CDR3, the DNA is TGTGCCAGCAGCCAAGGACGGGGAAGTCCCTACGAGCAGTACTTC. It specifies CASSQGRGSPYEQYF.

This clonotype appeared many times. The chain employs TRBV5-1 and TRBJ2-1, with D unclear. Germline V gene lookup returns CDR1 SGHRS and CDR2 YFSETQ. The CDR3 is 14 residues long. V lost 4 bases to trimming and J lost 6 bases, with 14 bases between them. CDR3 sequence: CASSPVADFNEQFF. CDR3 nucleotide sequence: TGCGCCAGCAGCCCGGTCGCCGATTTCAATGAGCAGTTCTTC.

The rearrangement links TRBV28 to TRBJ2-1, with 8 nucleotides matching TRBD2. The germline V gene encodes CDR1 MDHEN and CDR2 SYDVKM. Trimming took 6 bases from V and 2 from J; bases not matched to a gene: 9. This CDR3 contains 16 residues. CDR3 coding DNA: TGTGCCAGCAGAACCCCGGGAGGGTTCACCTACAATGAGCAGTTCTTC. Translated: CASRTPGGFTYNEQFF.

This clonotype was recorded at least ten times. The chain carries TRBV6-2 or TRBV6-3 and TRBJ2-7; tentatively, D is TRBD1 (6 bases). Germline CDR1 is MNHEY and CDR2 is SVGEGT. V was shortened by 2 bases and J by 0 bases, with 11 bases between the two germline ends. This CDR3 contains 15 residues. The CDR3, as DNA: TGTGCCAGCAGTTACCCGACAGGTAACTCCTACGAGCAGTACTTC. Protein: CASSYPTGNSYEQYF.

V is TRBV12-3 or TRBV12-4 and J is TRBJ2-2; TRBD2 might be the D (5 bases). V was cut by 5 bases and J by 7 bases, with 11 bases left in between. The length of the CDR3 is 13 residues. DNA for the CDR3: TGTGCCAGCAGTCCTATCCGGGGCGGGGAGCTGTTTTTT. Its translation: CASSPIRGGELFF.

The V call is TRBV9, the J call TRBJ1-5; the D gene is possibly TRBD1 (5 bases). Trimming shortened V by 0 bases and J by 4 bases, and 11 bases separated the two germline ends. Per germline, CDR1 SGDLS and CDR2 YYNGEE. The CDR3 contains 15 residues. CDR3 DNA sequence: TGTGCCAGCAGCGTAGGATCGGGGGGGAATCAGCCCCAGCATTTT. Protein: CASSVGSGGNQPQHF.

The CDR3 bases are TGCAGTGCCCAGCCGGGACAGACTAATGAAAAACTGTTTTTT. It encodes CSAQPGQTNEKLFF. The chain couples TRBV20-1 to TRBJ1-4; TRBD1 agrees at 7 bases. Germline values: CDR1 DFQATT, CDR2 SNEGSKA (reference sequence). This CDR3 has 14 amino acids. After removal of 6 bases from V and 2 bases from J, the junction contained 6 bases not matched to a gene.

This clonotype was observed a few times. This sequence joins TRBV3-1 and TRBJ2-3, with TRBD1 matching 11 bases. The CDR3 covers 18 residues. V shed 4 bases, J shed 3 bases, and the junction held 12 bases outside the gene matches. Germline CDR1 and CDR2: LGHDT and YNNKEL (reference sequence). This CDR3 reads CASSPNYGTGGKTDTQYF. As DNA, the CDR3 is TGTGCCAGCAGCCCAAATTACGGGACAGGGGGGAAGACAGATACGCAGTATTTT.

This clonotype was seen a handful of times. The chain has TRBV6-2 or TRBV6-3 and TRBJ2-1; maybe TRBD1 (5 bases). Trimming took off 2 bases at V and 4 bases at J, with 12 bases between the two ends. This CDR3 has 15 residues. CDR1 is MNHEY and CDR2 is SVGEGT in the germline V gene. CDR3 bases: TGTGCCAGCAGTTACCTTGACAGACGGTACAATGAGCAGTTCTTC. As protein: CASSYLDRRYNEQFF.